Below are 29 T cell receptor beta chains sequenced from a single sample in a study of cytotoxic CD8 clonotypes in ibrutinib-treated CLL. Some clones are missing from TCRdb's copy, which holds only in-frame ones; the method was immunoSEQ multiplex PCR. The sample records around 92,000 clones, roughly three quarters being singletons. The source was PBMCs, collected after 24 months of ibrutinib treatment. These receptors were collected from a human donor with chronic lymphocytic leukemia.

The V and J genes are TRBV7-3 and TRBJ2-3, with D tentatively TRBD1 (5 bases). Germline V gene data show CDR1 as SGHTA and CDR2 as FQGTGA. The CDR3 has 13 amino acids. Deletions cut 5 bases from V and 9 bases from J, with 15 bases between. Here the CDR3 DNA reads TGTGCCAGCAGCCTACGACAGAATAGGACGCAGTATTTT. This gives the protein CASSLRQNRTQYF.

J is TRBJ1-6 and V is TRBV18, with TRBD1 identical over 8 bases. This CDR3 region has 14 residues. Germline trimming cut 2 bases from V and 10 bases from J; bases unmatched to any gene: 4. CDR1 and CDR2 from the germline V gene are KGHSH and LQKENI. The CDR3 sequence is CASSPDRGDSPLHF. CDR3 bases: TGTGCCAGCTCACCAGACAGGGGAGACTCACCCCTCCACTTT.

The rearrangement links TRBV27 to TRBJ2-3; TRBD2 matches 13 bases. V trimming: 4 bases; J trimming: 5 bases; junction bases outside the gene matches: 3. The germline V gene has CDR1 MNHEY and CDR2 SMNVEV (reference sequence). The CDR3 runs to 15 residues. CDR3 in DNA: TGTGCCAGCAGTTGGACTAGCGGGAGTGGAGATACGCAGTATTTT. It yields the protein CASSWTSGSGDTQYF.

The genes are TRBV6-1 and TRBJ2-1, with 8 positions matching TRBD2. The CDR3 length is 13 residues. After removal of 7 bases from V and 14 bases from J, the junction contained 13 bases not matched to a gene. The germline V gene encodes CDR1 MNHNS and CDR2 SASEGT. The CDR3 DNA follows: TGTGCCAGCACCCAACTAGGGGTAGCGGGAAAGTTCTTC. It specifies CASTQLGVAGKFF.

The chain links TRBV19 to TRBJ2-3; TRBD2 matches 8 bases. This CDR3 has 15 residues. Trimming took 7 bases from V and 2 from J; bases not matched to a gene: 8. CDR1 and CDR2 from the germline V gene are LNHDA and SQIVND (reference sequence). CDR3 amino acids: CASIRTSGYTDTQYF. DNA for the CDR3: TGTGCCAGTATCAGAACTAGCGGATACACAGATACGCAGTATTTT.

This sequence joins TRBV7-9 and TRBJ2-5; D gene uncertain. This CDR3 is 12 amino acids long. Germline values: CDR1 SEHNR, CDR2 FQNEAQ (reference sequence). V shed 2 bases and J shed 4 bases, with 5 bases lying between them. The chain's CDR3 is CASSLRVETQYF. In DNA form, the CDR3 reads TGTGCCAGCAGCTTAAGGGTAGAGACCCAGTACTTC. The variable domain in full, completed from reference TRBV7-9 and TRBJ2-5, reads DTGVSQNPRHKITKRGQNVTFRCDPISEHNRLYWYRQTLGQGPEFLTYFQNEAQLEKSRLLSDRFSAERPKGSFSTLEIQRTEQGDSAMYLCASSLRVETQYFGPGTRLLVL.

The genes are TRBV11-3 and TRBJ2-2; 13 bases agree with TRBD2. CDR1 SGHNT and CDR2 YENEEA come from the germline V gene. The ends lost 4 bases at V and 3 bases at J; junction bases unmatched: 2. The CDR3 has 16 residues. In DNA form, the CDR3 reads TGTGCCAGCAGCTCGGGACTAGCGGGATACACCGGGGAGCTGTTTTTT. This gives the protein CASSSGLAGYTGELFF.

V and J are TRBV5-1 and TRBJ2-3; 7 nucleotides line up with TRBD2. The J segment lost 7 bases and the V segment lost 6 bases, leaving 11 bases of the junction unmatched. The CDR3 loop spans 14 amino acids. In germline, CDR1 is SGHRS, CDR2 YFSETQ. The CDR3 nucleotides are TGCGCCAGCACCCCAGGCGGGAGTGGTAATACGCAGTATTTT. Translating gives CASTPGGSGNTQYF.

The chain employs TRBV5-1 and TRBJ2-7; 10 bases map to TRBD2. Germline values: CDR1 SGHRS, CDR2 YFSETQ. This CDR3 has 16 amino acids. After removal of 7 bases from V and 2 bases from J, the junction contained 12 bases not matched to a gene. The CDR3: CASSRDESGRAYEQYF. CDR3 bases: TGCGCCAGCTCCCGGGATGAAAGCGGGAGGGCCTACGAGCAGTACTTC. Looking up the rest from reference TRBV5-1 and TRBJ2-7 gives the full variable domain: KAGVTQTPRYLIKTRGQQVTLSCSPISGHRSVSWYQQTPGQGLQFLFEYFSETQRNKGNFPGRFSGRQFSNSRSEMNVSTLELGDSALYLCASSRDESGRAYEQYFGPGTRLTVT.

The chain joins TRBV18 to TRBJ2-7; 11 bases fit TRBD1. The junction had 3 bases not matched to a gene; V was cut back by 3 bases and J by 2 bases. Germline V gives CDR1 KGHSH, CDR2 LQKENI. This CDR3 has 15 residues. CDR3: CASSPPGQGAYEQYF. As DNA, the CDR3 is TGTGCCAGCTCACCCCCGGGACAGGGGGCCTACGAGCAGTACTTC.

The CDR3 spells CASSDAGTGKGPQHF. The CDR3 region has the DNA TGTGCCAGCAGTGACGCCGGGACCGGCAAAGGGCCCCAGCATTTT. The chain employs TRBV28 and TRBJ1-5, with D tentatively TRBD1 (5 bases). Trimming took off 5 bases at V and 9 bases at J, with 20 bases between the two ends. The germline V gene encodes CDR1 MDHEN and CDR2 SYDVKM. The CDR3 length is 15 residues.

This sequence joins TRBV20-1 and TRBJ1-2, with TRBD1 matching over 9 bases. The CDR3 runs to 11 residues. J gave up 8 bases and V 6 bases, and 4 bases lay outside the gene matches. Germline-derived CDR1 and CDR2 are DFQATT and SNEGSKA (reference sequence). The CDR3 DNA sequence: TGCAGTGCGGGACAGGGAGGCGGCTACACCTTC. Protein product: CSAGQGGGYTF.

In this sample, this clone turned up a few times. V is TRBV7-2 and J is TRBJ1-2, with a tentative D call TRBD1 (5 bases). The CDR3 loop spans 13 amino acids. Trimming took 5 bases from V and 0 from J, leaving 7 bases between them. The germline gives CDR1 SGHTA, CDR2 FQGNSA. The CDR3 reads CASSGQANYGYTF. In DNA form, the CDR3 reads TGTGCCAGCAGCGGACAAGCTAACTATGGCTACACCTTC.

The chain combines TRBV12-5 with TRBJ2-6, with 9 nucleotides matching TRBD1. The CDR3 loop spans 17 amino acids. Germline CDR1 LGHNT, CDR2 FRNRAP. The ends lost 6 bases at V and 1 base at J; junction bases unmatched: 7. CDR3 DNA: TGTGCTAGTGGCTTAACGGGACAGGGTTCTGGGGCCAACGTCCTGACTTTC. It is translated as CASGLTGQGSGANVLTF.

This clone was seen only a few times. V and J are TRBV6-4 and TRBJ1-1; maybe TRBD1 (5 bases). Trimming pared 4 bases from V and 1 base from J, leaving 7 bases between. The CDR3 covers 13 residues. Germline CDR1 is MRHNA and CDR2 is SNTAGT. CDR3 in DNA: TGTGCCAGCAGTGTCGGACAGAACACTGAAGCTTTCTTT. It is translated as CASSVGQNTEAFF.

In its sample, this clone was seen a few times. The genes are TRBV7-6 and TRBJ1-5; the D gene is possibly TRBD1 (5 bases). The V end lost 2 bases, the J end lost 6 bases, and 11 bases lay between the germline ends. Germline CDR1 SGHVS, CDR2 FNYEAQ. The CDR3 loop spans 14 amino acids. CDR3 in DNA: TGTGCCAGCAGCTTAACGGGGGTGGGTCAGCCCCAGCATTTT. Its protein product is CASSLTGVGQPQHF.

This sequence joins TRBV13 and TRBJ2-1; TRBD2 matches 8 bases. V shed 1 base and J 8 bases; nucleotides not matched to a gene: 13. Germline assignment: CDR1 PRHDT and CDR2 FYEKMQ (reference sequence). This CDR3 comprises 17 residues. The CDR3 spells CASSLVGRTSFRDEQFF. The CDR3 DNA reads as TGTGCCAGCAGCTTAGTTGGAAGGACTAGCTTCAGGGATGAGCAGTTCTTC.

The chain is built from TRBV5-1 and TRBJ1-3; D is perhaps TRBD1 (5 bases). Trimming removed 4 bases from V and 2 bases from J, with 10 bases in between. Germline loops: CDR1 SGHRS, CDR2 YFSETQ. CDR3 length: 14 residues. The DNA for the CDR3 is TGCGCCAGCAGCAAGGACACAACTGGAAACACCATATATTTT. Protein sequence: CASSKDTTGNTIYF.

The chain combines TRBV2 with TRBJ2-1; TRBD2 might be the D (6 bases). Germline CDR1 reads SNHLY; CDR2 reads FYNNEI. Trimming removed 6 bases at V and 9 bases at J, with 12 bases between. This CDR3 region has 12 residues. CDR3 in DNA: TGTGCCAGCAGCGACACGACTAGTGAGCAGTTCTTC. Its translation: CASSDTTSEQFF.

The V and J genes are TRBV18 and TRBJ2-1, with 8 bases matching TRBD2. There are 12 residues in the CDR3. Germline loops: CDR1 KGHSH, CDR2 LQKENI. The V gene end was trimmed by 2 bases and the J gene end by 12 bases; junction bases not matched to a gene: 3. CDR3 in amino acids: CASSPSAGGQFF. In nucleotides, the CDR3 is TGTGCCAGCTCACCAAGCGCGGGAGGGCAGTTCTTC. Filled out from reference TRBV18 and TRBJ2-1, the complete variable domain reads NAGVMQNPRHLVRRRGQEARLRCSPMKGHSHVYWYRQLPEEGLKFMVYLQKENIIDESGMPKERFSAEFPKEGPSILRIQQVVRGDSAAYFCASSPSAGGQFFGPGTRLTVL.

The chain recombines TRBV9 with TRBJ2-1; weak D call: TRBD2 (7 bases). The CDR3 is 13 amino acids. The germline V gene has CDR1 SGDLS and CDR2 YYNGEE. V dropped 4 bases and J dropped 10 bases, with 15 bases sitting between them. The CDR3 loop is CASSLLTGGEQFF. The CDR3 nucleotides read TGTGCCAGCAGCCTACTGACGGGGGGCGAGCAGTTCTTC.

The V gene is TRBV9, the J gene TRBJ2-7, with D possibly being TRBD2 (5 bases). In germline, CDR1 is SGDLS, CDR2 YYNGEE. Trimming took off 4 bases at V and 4 bases at J, with 18 bases between the two ends. The CDR3 has 15 amino acids. The CDR3: CASSPRGRGSYEQYF. For the CDR3, the DNA is TGTGCCAGCAGCCCCCGAGGGAGAGGGTCTTACGAGCAGTACTTC.

The chain couples TRBV19 to TRBJ2-3; TRBD2 aligns across 9 bases. V gave up 4 bases and J gave up 2 bases; unmatched junction bases: 4. The CDR3 sequence is 15 residues long. CDR1 is LNHDA, CDR2 SQIVND, per germline (reference sequence). CDR3 nucleotide sequence: TGTGCCAGTAGTAGCCTAGCGGGGATCACAGATACGCAGTATTTT. As protein: CASSSLAGITDTQYF.

The chain links TRBV7-3 to TRBJ2-1; D unclear. This CDR3 is 12 amino acids long. Germline values: CDR1 SGHTA, CDR2 FQGTGA. V lost 4 bases, J lost 11 bases, and 12 bases lay in between. CDR3: CASSSLDAQQFF. DNA of the CDR3: TGTGCCAGCAGCTCCCTGGACGCTCAGCAGTTCTTC.

This clone showed up just once. The chain uses TRBV2 and TRBJ2-2, with 7 bases fitting TRBD1. The CDR3 contains 13 residues. V lost 10 bases to trimming and J lost 7 bases; unmatched junction nucleotides: 9. The germline gives CDR1 SNHLY, CDR2 FYNNEI. The CDR3 nucleotides are TGTGCCACTACCCAACAGGGGAACGGGGAGCTGTTTTTT. As protein: CATTQQGNGELFF. Full variable domain (remainder filled in from reference TRBV2 and TRBJ2-2): EPEVTQTPSHQVTQMGQEVILRCVPISNHLYFYWYRQILGQKVEFLVSFYNNEISEKSEIFDDQFSVERPDGSNFTLKIRSTKLEDSAMYFCATTQQGNGELFFGEGSRLTVL.

The J gene is TRBJ2-4, the V gene TRBV19; D is uncertain. Per germline, CDR1 LNHDA and CDR2 SQIVND (reference sequence). This CDR3 region has 18 residues. The V end was cut by 0 bases, the J end by 1 base, with 16 bases between. CDR3 in DNA: TGTGCCAGTAGTATAGATCTAGGAGTGGAAGGGGCCAAAAACATTCAGTACTTC. Translated: CASSIDLGVEGAKNIQYF.

V usage is TRBV19 and J usage is TRBJ1-2; 7 bases align to TRBD1. Germline V CDR1 and CDR2: LNHDA, SQIVND (reference sequence). V shed 4 bases and J 1 base; nucleotides not matched to a gene: 15. The CDR3 extends over 18 amino acids. The CDR3 loop reads CASSTSGTAYYFNYGYTF. DNA of the CDR3: TGTGCCAGTAGTACCTCCGGGACAGCATATTATTTTAACTATGGCTACACCTTC.

The CDR3, as DNA: TGTGCCAGCTCACCACACCAAGAGACCCAGTACTTC. Amino acids: CASSPHQETQYF. The genes are TRBV18 and TRBJ2-5; no firm D call. CDR3 length: 12 amino acids. Germline V lookup: CDR1 KGHSH, CDR2 LQKENI. V dropped 1 base and J dropped 0 bases, with 0 bases sitting between them.

The rearrangement uses TRBV18 and TRBJ2-5; 9 bases fit TRBD2. Per the germline V gene, CDR1 is KGHSH and CDR2 is LQKENI. CDR3 size: 18 residues. Trimming cost V 0 bases and J 2 bases; bases outside gene matches: 10. The CDR3 DNA sequence: TGTGCCAGCTCACCACCGATCGTCGTAGCGGGGGCGCAAGAGACCCAGTACTTC. Protein: CASSPPIVVAGAQETQYF.